Following are 22 T cell receptor beta chains from one sample sequenced in a study of blood T cell repertoires in COVID-19. Some clones are missing from TCRdb's copy, which holds only in-frame ones; the method was immunoSEQ multiplex PCR. Of around 230,000 clones listed, roughly 82% are singletons. The sequencing sample was made of peripheral blood. The receptors come from a man aged 35-49 years who had recovered from COVID-19.

The chain uses TRBV27 and TRBJ1-5, with no clear D. With 6 bases removed from V and 7 bases from J, the gap between germline ends came to 13 bases. The CDR3 has 13 amino acids. From germline, CDR1 is MNHEY and CDR2 SMNVEV (reference sequence). This CDR3 is CASSSTTWQPQHF. DNA for the CDR3: TGTGCCAGCAGCTCAACTACATGGCAGCCCCAGCATTTT.

The V gene is TRBV11-2, the J gene TRBJ2-2; D perhaps matches TRBD1 (5 bases). From germline, CDR1 is SGHAT and CDR2 FQNNGV. Trimming took 4 bases from V and 5 from J, leaving 11 bases between them. This CDR3 has 14 residues. CDR3 DNA sequence: TGTGCCAGCAGCTCTACAAGGGGAACCGGGGAGCTGTTTTTT. This codes for CASSSTRGTGELFF.

This rearrangement joins TRBV5-4 to TRBJ2-1, with 15 bases matching TRBD2. This CDR3 comprises 16 residues. With V trimmed by 2 bases and J by 9 bases, 6 bases remained unmatched. In germline, CDR1 is SGHNT, CDR2 YYREEE (reference sequence). CDR3 DNA: TGTGCCAGCAGCTTAGGACTAGCGGGGGGGAATGGTGAGCAGTTCTTC. Translation gives CASSLGLAGGNGEQFF.

The chain combines TRBV6-4 with TRBJ1-5; D call uncertain. Germline V gene sequence: CDR1 MRHNA, CDR2 SNTAGT. The CDR3 runs 15 residues. The V gene lost 0 bases and the J gene lost 0 bases, with 6 bases spanning the gap. The CDR3 coding sequence is TGTGCCAGCAGTGACTCGTCCCATAGCAATCAGCCCCAGCATTTT. It codes for CASSDSSHSNQPQHF.

The chain is built from TRBV10-3 and TRBJ2-2, with 10 bases identical to TRBD1. The ends lost 4 bases at V and 5 bases at J; junction bases unmatched: 4. CDR1 and CDR2 (germline): ENHRY, SYGVKD. This CDR3 has 15 amino acids. The CDR3 region is CAISGGTGVTGELFF. As DNA, the CDR3 is TGTGCCATCAGTGGGGGGACAGGGGTAACCGGGGAGCTGTTTTTT.

The chain links TRBV6-4 to TRBJ1-2; D unresolved. The V end lost 6 bases, the J end lost 8 bases, and 19 bases lay between the germline ends. From germline, CDR1 is MRHNA and CDR2 SNTAGT. CDR3 size: 14 residues. The CDR3 region has the DNA TGTGCCAGCAGCCTGACCATCGGAATGAGGGGCTACACCTTC. This translates into CASSLTIGMRGYTF.

J is TRBJ1-2 and V is TRBV30; 8 positions match TRBD1. CDR3 size: 14 residues. CDR1 and CDR2 from the germline V gene are GTSNPN and SVGIG (reference sequence). J gave up 7 bases and V 1 base, and 8 bases lay outside the gene matches. CDR3 loop: CAWSEGRGLGGYTF. The CDR3 nucleotides read TGTGCCTGGAGTGAGGGCAGGGGGCTGGGTGGCTACACCTTC. Full variable domain (outside the CDR3, taken from reference TRBV30 and TRBJ1-2): SQTIHQWPATLVQPVGSPLSLECTVEGTSNPNLYWYRQAAGRGLQLLFYSVGIGQISSEVPQNLSASRPQDRQFILSSKKLLLSDSGFYLCAWSEGRGLGGYTFGSGTRLTVV.

As concerns this clone: A much larger clone lies a single base off, so this may be a read error. This chain joins TRBV24-1 and TRBJ1-1, with D unresolved. CDR3 length: 13 amino acids. CDR1 and CDR2 (germline): KGHDR, SFDVKD. The CDR3 region is CVTLVRPNTEAFF. In DNA form, the CDR3 reads TGTGTCACCCTTGTGCGGCCGAACACTGAAGCTTTCTTT.

This clone was counted once. V gene TRBV29-1 combines with J gene TRBJ1-5; 7 bases align to TRBD1. The CDR3 runs to 13 residues. V trimming: 6 bases; J trimming: 6 bases; junction bases outside the gene matches: 8. Germline lookup yields CDR1 SQVTM and CDR2 ANQGSEA. CDR3 loop: CSVLPQGGQPQHF. CDR3 in DNA: TGCAGCGTCTTACCCCAGGGGGGTCAGCCCCAGCATTTT.

This clone was detected once. The chain is built from TRBV30 and TRBJ2-4; 7 bases agree with TRBD2. Germline assignment: CDR1 GTSNPN and CDR2 SVGIG (reference sequence). The CDR3 is 14 amino acids. V dropped 0 bases and J dropped 5; count of bases not matched to a gene: 4. The CDR3 reads CAWSVLGRENIQYF. The CDR3 DNA follows: TGTGCCTGGAGTGTACTGGGGAGGGAAAACATTCAGTACTTC.

The chain couples TRBV29-1 to TRBJ2-2; maybe TRBD2 (5 bases). Trimming took off 4 bases at V and 2 bases at J, with 11 bases between the two ends. Germline values: CDR1 SQVTM, CDR2 ANQGSEA. The CDR3 runs to 14 residues. The CDR3, as DNA: TGCAGCGTTGGAGTGGGAGTAAACACCGGGGAGCTGTTTTTT. Translating gives CSVGVGVNTGELFF.

This clone occurred once. The CDR3 protein is CSVVFGGGLETQYF. In DNA, the CDR3 is TGCAGCGTTGTGTTTGGGGGGGGTCTAGAGACCCAGTACTTC. The chain uses TRBV29-1 and TRBJ2-5; 7 bases are a match to TRBD2. Germline lookup yields CDR1 SQVTM and CDR2 ANQGSEA. V gave up 4 bases and J gave up 4 bases; unmatched junction bases: 9. The CDR3 covers 14 residues.

The chain carries TRBV30 and TRBJ2-7; D is possibly TRBD2 (5 bases). Between the trimmed V and J ends, which lost 4 bases and 2 bases, there was a span of 6 bases. Germline lookup yields CDR1 GTSNPN and CDR2 SVGIG (reference sequence). CDR3 length: 11 residues. Here the CDR3 reads CAWTGTYEQYF. CDR3 DNA sequence: TGTGCCTGGACCGGGACCTACGAGCAGTACTTC.

The sample holds one count of this clone. The chain employs TRBV10-3 and TRBJ2-2; the D gene is possibly TRBD2 (6 bases). The CDR3 runs 15 residues. V lost 3 bases and J 11 bases, leaving 19 bases between the germline ends. Germline-derived CDR1 and CDR2 are ENHRY and SYGVKD. In nucleotides, the CDR3 is TGTGCCATCAGTGAATCACGCAGGGACTTGGGCGAGCTGTTTTTT. Its protein product is CAISESRRDLGELFF.

The rearrangement links TRBV6-2 or TRBV6-3 to TRBJ1-1, with 9 bases aligning to TRBD1. CDR1 is MNHEY, CDR2 SVGEGT, per germline. This CDR3 spans 13 amino acids. V was clipped by 4 bases and J by 7 bases; unmatched bases: 4. For the CDR3, the DNA is TGTGCCAGCAGTTGGGACAGGGACAGTGAAGCTTTCTTT. This translates into CASSWDRDSEAFF.

CDR3 residues: CASSWSGGEQFF. CDR3 coding DNA: TGTGCCAGCAGTTGGAGCGGGGGGGAGCAGTTCTTC. The rearrangement joins TRBV11-2 to TRBJ2-1; the match to TRBD2 covers 9 bases. The germline V gene encodes CDR1 SGHAT and CDR2 FQNNGV. Unmatched junction bases numbered 4, after V lost 6 bases and J lost 10 bases. The CDR3 consists of 12 residues. The complete variable domain, with remaining parts taken from reference TRBV11-2 and TRBJ2-1, reads EAGVAQSPRYKIIEKRQSVAFWCNPISGHATLYWYQQILGQGPKLLIQFQNNGVVDDSQLPKDRFSAERLKGVDSTLKIQPAKLEDSAVYLCASSWSGGEQFFGPGTRLTVL.

The chain employs TRBV6-6 and TRBJ2-7; 8 nucleotides agree with TRBD2. The CDR3 has 15 amino acids. Looked up from germline, CDR1 is MNHNY and CDR2 is SVGAGI (reference sequence). Trimming removed 7 bases from V and 2 bases from J; junction bases left unmatched: 10. CDR3 bases: TGTGCCAGCACCTCCGGGAGGGACGGAACCTACGAGCAGTACTTC. Its translation is CASTSGRDGTYEQYF.

The V gene is TRBV5-1, the J gene TRBJ2-3; 10 bases agree with TRBD1. There are 17 residues in the CDR3. Per the germline V gene, CDR1 is SGHRS and CDR2 is YFSETQ. Germline trimming cut 0 bases from V and 4 bases from J; bases unmatched to any gene: 8. This CDR3 is CASSLERQGASADTQYF. The CDR3, as DNA: TGCGCCAGCAGCTTGGAGAGACAGGGGGCGTCAGCAGATACGCAGTATTTT.

This clone occurred a few times. This chain links TRBV5-4 with TRBJ2-2, with 13 bases aligning to TRBD2. The CDR3 is 15 residues long. V was clipped by 3 bases and J by 7 bases; unmatched bases: 3. Germline-derived CDR1 and CDR2 are SGHNT and YYREEE (reference sequence). The CDR3 bases are TGTGCCAGCAGCTCGGGACTAGCGGGAAACGGGGAGCTGTTTTTT. Protein sequence: CASSSGLAGNGELFF.

The V gene is TRBV29-1, the J gene TRBJ2-7; 9 nucleotides match TRBD1. CDR1 and CDR2 from the germline V gene are SQVTM and ANQGSEA. Trimming at V came to 0 bases and at J to 3 bases, leaving 3 bases not matched to a gene. The CDR3 is 14 residues long. The CDR3, as DNA: TGCAGCGTTGAAGAGAGACAGGGGGGCTACGAGCAGTACTTC. Its protein product is CSVEERQGGYEQYF.

V and J are TRBV6-2 or TRBV6-3 and TRBJ1-1; 10 bases line up with TRBD1. Unmatched junction bases numbered 5, after V lost 6 bases and J lost 4 bases. This CDR3 comprises 14 residues. Germline lookup yields CDR1 MNHEY and CDR2 SVGEGT. The CDR3 DNA reads TGTGCCAGCAGCATGACAGGGGGCGGCACTGAAGCTTTCTTT. This codes for CASSMTGGGTEAFF.

The count of this clone is one. This chain links TRBV29-1 with TRBJ1-2; 7 bases map to TRBD1. The length of the CDR3 is 15 residues. V lost 7 bases and J lost 2; bases outside the gene matches: 13. Germline V gene sequence: CDR1 SQVTM, CDR2 ANQGSEA. The CDR3 DNA is TGCAGCGCTAGGGGCCTCGGACAGGCCAACTATGGCTACACCTTC. This encodes CSARGLGQANYGYTF.